This TCR beta chain was sequenced for a study of STAT3 mutations in large granular lymphocyte leukemia. Study findings and constraints: Treatment regimens differed across patients between samplings. No sample exists from the first appearance of each clone. All newly emerging clones after therapy were STAT3 wild type. In T-cell large granular lymphocyte leukemia, about half of patients showed multiple immunodominant subclonotypes. Some patients had persisting codominant clonotypes that could mask small clones.

The protocol was immunoSEQ multiplex PCR, while the TCRdb copy is restricted to in-frame clones and leaves out a portion. Among 15,000 or so clones listed, about 93% were seen once. There are a few counts of this clone. Its antigen is still unknown. This receptor was identified in a woman in her fifties or sixties with T-cell large granular lymphocyte leukemia. Some clones in this sample may be carry-over from other donors' samples. The specimen was peripheral blood mononuclear cells.

CDR3 coding DNA: TGTGCCAGCTCACAGGGGCTGAGTGGAAACACCATATATTTT. Its translation: CASSQGLSGNTIYF. The chain is built from TRBV18 and TRBJ1-3; D is possibly TRBD1 (5 bases). V shed 4 bases and J shed 3 bases, with 10 bases lying between them. From germline, CDR1 is KGHSH and CDR2 LQKENI. The CDR3 totals 14 residues.